One sample yielded the 31 T cell receptor beta chains listed below, sequenced in a study of identical twins. TCRdb re-derived calls from the 5' RACE reads in MiXCR, one entry per CDR3 protein. The data show under 400,000 distinct CDR3 sequences, with roughly 9% seen just once and roughly 9% held by the top ten. The sequenced material came from naive T cells sorted from blood. The receptor set was obtained from a woman aged 45-65 years in good health.

This clonotype has just a few counts. The chain employs TRBV9 and TRBJ2-7, with 13 bases aligning to TRBD2. J lost 3 bases, V lost 3 bases, and 3 bases had no gene match. Germline values: CDR1 SGDLS, CDR2 YYNGEE. The CDR3 contains 15 residues. Here the CDR3 DNA reads TGTGCCAGCAGCGCCGGACTAGCGGGAGTCTACGAGCAGTACTTC. Encoded protein: CASSAGLAGVYEQYF. The full variable domain, completed using reference TRBV9 and TRBJ2-7, is DSGVTQTPKHLITATGQRVTLRCSPRSGDLSVYWYQQSLDQGLQFLIQYYNGEERAKGNILERFSAQQFPDLHSELNLSSLELGDSALYFCASSAGLAGVYEQYFGPGTRLTVT.

In this sample, this clonotype turned up many times. The genes are TRBV10-3 and TRBJ2-7; D remains ambiguous. The CDR3 length is 11 residues. The ends were cut back, 4 bases at V and 3 bases at J, with 4 bases in the middle. In germline, CDR1 is ENHRY, CDR2 SYGVKD. In nucleotides, the CDR3 is TGTGCCATCAGTGGGGTCTACGAGCAGTACTTC. As protein: CAISGVYEQYF.

This clonotype was picked up many times. Sequence at one end of the junction differs from germline and may be a read error. The V call is TRBV9, the J call TRBJ2-1, with 9 positions matching TRBD2. CDR1 is SGDLS and CDR2 is YYNGEE in the germline V gene. The CDR3 is made up of 15 amino acids. The CDR3 DNA is TGCGCCAGCAGCCTCAGACTAGCGGCCTACAATGAGCAGTTCTTC. It is translated as CASSLRLAAYNEQFF. Full variable domain (rest looked up from reference TRBV9 and TRBJ2-1): DSGVTQTPKHLITATGQRVTLRCSPRSGDLSVYWYQQSLDQGLQFLIQYYNGEERAKGNILERFSAQQFPDLHSELNLSSLELGDSALYFCASSLRLAAYNEQFFGPGTRLTVL.

This clonotype has just a few counts. The chain has TRBV7-6 and TRBJ1-1, with 9 positions matching TRBD1. Germline lookup yields CDR1 SGHVS and CDR2 FNYEAQ. The CDR3 has 15 amino acids. The junction had 3 bases not matched to a gene; V was cut back by 3 bases and J by 1 base. The DNA for the CDR3 is TGTGCCAGCAGCTTTTCGGGACAGGGGAACACTGAAGCTTTCTTT. It yields the protein CASSFSGQGNTEAFF.

The chain uses TRBV18 and TRBJ2-1, with D unclear. Germline CDR1 KGHSH, CDR2 LQKENI. V lost 3 bases and J lost 9, with 9 bases in between. There are 12 residues in the CDR3. Here the CDR3 reads CASSPPGPEQFF. Written as DNA, the CDR3 is TGTGCCAGCTCACCCCCTGGGCCTGAGCAGTTCTTC.

This chain uses TRBV11-2 with TRBJ2-1; D ambiguous. The CDR3 runs 13 residues. Germline lookup yields CDR1 SGHAT and CDR2 FQNNGV. Trimming stripped 5 bases from V and 8 bases from J, with 13 bases between. CDR3 coding DNA: TGTGCCAGCAGCATAAACGTAGCCGATGAGCAGTTCTTC. Translated: CASSINVADEQFF.

This chain uses TRBV6-1 with TRBJ1-1; no clear D. The germline V gene encodes CDR1 MNHNS and CDR2 SASEGT. The CDR3 covers 13 residues. V gave up 8 bases and J gave up 1 base, with 11 bases separating them. CDR3 sequence (DNA): TGTGCCAGCTTCGGACGGCGGAACACTGAAGCTTTCTTT. This encodes CASFGRRNTEAFF.

This clonotype has ten or more counts. The chain links TRBV20-1 to TRBJ2-7, with TRBD1 matching over 8 bases. CDR1 DFQATT and CDR2 SNEGSKA come from the germline V gene (reference sequence). The V gene end was trimmed by 4 bases and the J gene end by 5 bases; junction bases not matched to a gene: 7. The CDR3 totals 13 residues. CDR3 protein: CSANGQGIDEQYV. The CDR3 nucleotides are TGCAGTGCTAACGGACAGGGAATAGACGAGCAGTACGTC.

About this clonotype: No conserved phenylalanine or tryptophan ends this CDR3, so it is likely a read error. The chain joins TRBV13 to TRBJ2-1; no clear D gene. The CDR3 is 13 residues long. V lost 8 bases and J 2 bases, leaving 10 bases between the germline ends. The germline V gene encodes CDR1 PRHDT and CDR2 FYEKMQ (reference sequence). The CDR3 DNA follows: TGTGCCAGCTCCTCTAGTACCTACAATGAGCAGTTCATC. As protein: CASSSSTYNEQFI.

This chain uses TRBV6-4 with TRBJ1-1, with D uncertain. Deletions cut 6 bases from V and 1 base from J, with 9 bases between. Germline CDR1 reads MRHNA; CDR2 reads SNTAGT. This CDR3 has 13 residues. The CDR3 spells CASRGPSNTEAFF. CDR3 sequence (DNA): TGTGCCAGCAGAGGACCTTCGAACACTGAAGCTTTCTTT.

The chain couples TRBV5-1 to TRBJ2-7; TRBD2 matches at 10 bases. Germline CDR1 is SGHRS and CDR2 is YFSETQ. Germline trimming cut 2 bases from V and 3 bases from J; bases unmatched to any gene: 5. The CDR3 extends over 15 amino acids. CDR3 nucleotides: TGCGCCAGCAGCTTCCTCTGGACTAGCGGCTACGAGCAGTACTTC. Its protein is CASSFLWTSGYEQYF.

This clonotype was found a few times. The chain carries TRBV4-2 and TRBJ2-5, with 14 bases aligning to TRBD2. The CDR3 runs to 18 residues. Germline V gene data show CDR1 as LGHNA and CDR2 as YNFKEQ. Trimming cost V 2 bases and J 5 bases; bases outside gene matches: 10. The CDR3 bases are TGTGCCAGCAGCCAACAGGACGGACTAGCGGGAGGAGGGGAGACCCAGTACTTC. Protein: CASSQQDGLAGGGETQYF.

This rearrangement joins TRBV29-1 to TRBJ2-5, with D perhaps TRBD2 (6 bases). V was pared by 3 bases and J by 4 bases, with 9 bases between. The CDR3 spans 12 residues. CDR1 SQVTM and CDR2 ANQGSEA come from the germline V gene. CDR3 sequence (DNA): TGCAGCGTTGAGAGGGGAGGAGAGACCCAGTACTTC. It is translated as CSVERGGETQYF. The full variable domain, rest sourced from reference TRBV29-1 and TRBJ2-5, is SAVISQKPSRDICQRGTSLTIQCQVDSQVTMMFWYRQQPGQSLTLIATANQGSEATYESGFVIDKFPISRPNLTFSTLTVSNMSPEDSSIYLCSVERGGETQYFGPGTRLLVL.

CDR3 in amino acids: CASSDFTEQGLEDTQYF. The CDR3 region has the DNA TGTGCCAGCAGTGATTTTACCGAACAGGGGTTGGAAGATACGCAGTATTTT. This chain uses TRBV12-3 or TRBV12-4 with TRBJ2-3; TRBD1 agrees at 7 bases. The trim removed 5 bases at V and 5 bases at J, leaving 16 bases unmatched. The CDR3 extends over 17 amino acids.

This clonotype was counted a few times. A clone one base away is much larger, so this may be a read error. This rearrangement joins TRBV6-5 to TRBJ1-5; D is possibly TRBD1 (6 bases). Germline V CDR1 and CDR2: MNHEY, SVGAGI. Trimming shortened V by 4 bases and J by 5 bases, and 9 bases separated the two germline ends. This CDR3 comprises 13 residues. CDR3 DNA: TGTGCCAGCAGTTCGGCAGGGGATCAGCCCCAGCATTTT. Translating it yields CASSSAGDQPQHF.

This clonotype was observed once. It may be a read error: a sequence one base away is much more abundant. The chain joins TRBV24-1 to TRBJ2-2; D possibly matches TRBD1 or TRBD2 (5 bases each). This CDR3 comprises 15 residues. The germline CDR1 and CDR2 sequences are KGHDR and SFDVKD. The CDR3 loop reads CATSDMILDTGDLFF. The CDR3 nucleotides read TGTGCCACCAGTGACATGATCCTTGACACCGGGGACCTGTTTTTT.

In this sample, this clonotype turned up many times. The V and J genes are TRBV7-9 and TRBJ2-5, with TRBD1 as a possible D gene (6 bases). V was pared by 5 bases and J by 1 base, with 14 bases between. The CDR3 sequence is 15 residues long. Germline CDR1 is SEHNR and CDR2 is FQNEAQ (reference sequence). The CDR3 nucleotides are TGTGCCAGCAGCATCAGCCGGGACACCCAAGAGACCCAGTACTTC. Translation: CASSISRDTQETQYF.

This clonotype showed up just a few times. CDR3 protein: CSASPSGKTQYF. CDR3 DNA sequence: TGCAGCGCCTCGCCGAGCGGGAAGACCCAGTACTTC. The gene calls are TRBV29-1 and TRBJ2-5, with TRBD2 matching over 7 bases. Germline CDR1 and CDR2: SQVTM and ANQGSEA. The length of the CDR3 is 12 residues. V gave up 7 bases and J gave up 6 bases; unmatched junction bases: 8.

In the case of this clonotype: The conserved final phenylalanine or tryptophan is absent from the CDR3, which likely points to a read error. The gene calls are TRBV20-1 and TRBJ2-1, with 7 bases identical to TRBD1. Looked up from germline, CDR1 is DFQATT and CDR2 is SNEGSKA (reference sequence). The length of the CDR3 is 15 residues. With V trimmed by 2 bases and J by 4 bases, 8 bases remained unmatched. In nucleotides, the CDR3 is TGCAGTGCTAGAATTCTGGGACAGCAATACAATGAGCAGTTCTCC. It yields the protein CSARILGQQYNEQFS.

This clonotype was seen only a few times. The rearrangement uses TRBV6-1 and TRBJ1-1, with D perhaps matching TRBD1 (6 bases). CDR3 length: 15 residues. Trimming stripped 6 bases from V and 1 base from J, with 15 bases between. Germline V lookup: CDR1 MNHNS, CDR2 SASEGT. For the CDR3, the DNA is TGTGCCAGCAGAATCTTCAGGGGAGGGAACACTGAAGCTTTCTTT. Its translation: CASRIFRGGNTEAFF.

This clonotype occurred a few times. This chain joins TRBV27 and TRBJ1-1; tentative D call: TRBD1 (5 bases). V dropped 5 bases and J dropped 5 bases, with 12 bases sitting between them. CDR3 length: 13 residues. The germline V gene encodes CDR1 MNHEY and CDR2 SMNVEV (reference sequence). The DNA of the CDR3 is TGTGCCAGCAGTCCCAGGCAGGGTACTGAAGCTTTCTTT. Amino acids: CASSPRQGTEAFF.

The chain joins TRBV5-1 to TRBJ2-7; 10 bases align to TRBD2. The CDR3 covers 15 residues. V trimming: 5 bases; J trimming: 1 base; junction bases outside the gene matches: 6. Germline CDR1 reads SGHRS; CDR2 reads YFSETQ. CDR3 sequence: CASSPGTSASYEQYV. CDR3 nucleotide sequence: TGCGCCAGCAGTCCCGGGACTAGCGCGTCCTACGAGCAGTACGTC.

This clonotype was counted a few times. This chain links TRBV4-1 with TRBJ1-5; possible D gene TRBD1, 5 bases. This CDR3 is built from 18 residues. V was trimmed by 0 bases and J by 2 bases, leaving 17 bases between them. Germline CDR1 reads MGHRA; CDR2 reads YSYEKL. CDR3 amino acids: CASSQDPILGARNQPQHF. CDR3 bases: TGCGCCAGCAGCCAAGATCCGATCCTCGGGGCTCGCAATCAGCCCCAGCATTTT.

V usage is TRBV24-1 and J usage is TRBJ2-2, with D tentatively TRBD2 (5 bases). V was trimmed by 8 bases and J by 1 base, leaving 10 bases between them. The germline V gene has CDR1 KGHDR and CDR2 SFDVKD. This CDR3 is built from 14 residues. The CDR3 DNA is TGTGCCACCAACGGAGCGGAGAACACCGGGGAGCTGTTTTTT. The encoded protein is CATNGAENTGELFF.

This clonotype was seen a handful of times. The conserved phenylalanine or tryptophan is not found at the CDR3 terminus, so this likely reflects a read error. The V call is TRBV2, the J call TRBJ2-3, with D unclear. CDR3 length equals 14 residues. Trimming removed 5 bases from V and 9 bases from J, with 18 bases in between. The V gene's germline CDR1 is SNHLY and CDR2 FYNNEI. The CDR3 DNA reads as TGTGCCAGCAGTCCTGGGTCTTCCCCCGGGACGCAGTATCTT. It specifies CASSPGSSPGTQYL.

The gene calls are TRBV5-1 and TRBJ2-1; tentatively, D is TRBD2 (6 bases). This CDR3 comprises 14 residues. With 0 bases removed from V and 9 bases from J, the gap between germline ends came to 13 bases. Germline CDR1 is SGHRS and CDR2 is YFSETQ. The chain's CDR3 is CASSLAGRDSEQFF. The DNA for the CDR3 is TGCGCCAGCAGCTTGGCGGGCAGGGACTCTGAGCAGTTCTTC.

This clonotype was counted at least ten times. The CDR3: CASSAGGTDTQYF. As DNA, the CDR3 is TGTGCCAGCAGTGCGGGAGGCACAGATACGCAGTATTTT. The chain joins TRBV6-4 to TRBJ2-3; tentative D call: TRBD2 (6 bases). CDR1 is MRHNA, CDR2 SNTAGT, per germline. V gave up 4 bases and J gave up 1 base, with 6 bases separating them. The CDR3 covers 13 residues.

This clonotype was detected a few times. The J gene is TRBJ1-2, the V gene TRBV11-2; 9 positions agree with TRBD1. The V segment lost 4 bases and the J segment 7 bases; nucleotides outside the gene matches: 16. The CDR3 length is 17 residues. Germline V lookup: CDR1 SGHAT, CDR2 FQNNGV. CDR3 in amino acids: CASSSYRTGDRRLGYTF. CDR3 sequence (DNA): TGTGCCAGCAGCTCCTATAGGACAGGGGACCGCCGGCTTGGCTACACCTTC.

This clonotype was counted between two and nine times. The chain combines TRBV12-3 or TRBV12-4 with TRBJ2-1; D not resolved. V was clipped by 5 bases and J by 4 bases, with 18 bases between them. The CDR3 contains 16 residues. CDR3 DNA: TGTGCCAGCAGTCGCTCCGCTTATCCTCCTTACAATGAGCAGTTCTTC. This encodes CASSRSAYPPYNEQFF.

Ten or more counts support this clonotype. The rearrangement links TRBV12-3 or TRBV12-4 to TRBJ1-1, with D perhaps TRBD1 (6 bases). V lost 5 bases and J lost 7, with 8 bases in between. The CDR3 spans 11 residues. CDR3 sequence (DNA): TGTGCCAGCAGTAGACAGGTTGAAGCTTTCTTT. It codes for CASSRQVEAFF.

In its sample, this clonotype was seen many times. This sequence joins TRBV19 and TRBJ1-6; 8 bases match TRBD1. Germline trimming cut 3 bases from V and 9 bases from J; bases unmatched to any gene: 4. The V gene's germline CDR1 is LNHDA and CDR2 SQIVND (reference sequence). The CDR3 contains 14 residues. As DNA, the CDR3 is TGTGCCAGTAGTATGTCGACAGGGGCTTCACCCCTCCACTTT. Residues: CASSMSTGASPLHF. The full variable domain, in which reference TRBV19 and TRBJ1-6 provide the parts outside the CDR3, is DGGITQSPKYLFRKEGQNVTLSCEQNLNHDAMYWYRQDPGQGLRLIYYSQIVNDFQKGDIAEGYSVSREKKESFPLTVTSAQKNPTAFYLCASSMSTGASPLHFGNGTRLTVT.